The 26 T cell receptor beta chains below were found in one sample sequenced in a study of T cells expressing NK-cell markers. TCRdb reprocessed the 5' RACE reads, keeping one entry per CDR3 protein, no DNA. The sample's table shows 500,000 to 700,000 distinct CDR3 sequences. Sequenced: blood T cells: a sorted CD56 or NKG2C T cell subset, CD4+ or CD8+ T cells, or bulk PBMC T cells (not recorded which). The receptors here all came from a man in his late teens or twenties in good health.

The V and J genes are TRBV20-1 and TRBJ1-6. The CDR3 extends over 17 amino acids. The germline CDR1 and CDR2 sequences are DFQATT and SNEGSKA (reference sequence). CDR3 sequence reads: CSARNPNERVHNSPLHF.

The V and J genes are TRBV12-3 or TRBV12-4 and TRBJ2-2; there is no DNA to check the TCRdb D call of TRBD1. This CDR3 contains 18 residues. The CDR3 loop is CASSLGSLARRGPGELFF.

The rearrangement links TRBV7-6 to TRBJ2-3; TCRdb's assignment of TRBD1 cannot be checked, as there is no DNA. CDR1 and CDR2 from the germline V gene are SGHVS and FNYEAQ. The CDR3 covers 15 residues. CDR3 in amino acids: CASSPGGGYTDTQYF.

V and J are TRBV29-1 and TRBJ2-3; the D gene TCRdb calls, TRBD2, cannot be checked with no DNA. This CDR3 contains 16 residues. Germline values: CDR1 SQVTM, CDR2 ANQGSEA. The CDR3 here is CSVEDRAHGATDTQYF.

The rearrangement uses TRBV20-1 and TRBJ1-1; TCRdb designates TRBD1, a call that cannot be tested without DNA. The V gene's germline CDR1 is DFQATT and CDR2 SNEGSKA (reference sequence). This CDR3 comprises 13 residues. The CDR3 protein is CSGDPHLPGEAFF.

The chain joins TRBV24-1 to TRBJ2-2; the TRBD1 assignment by TCRdb is unverifiable without DNA. In germline, CDR1 is KGHDR, CDR2 SFDVKD. The CDR3 runs 16 residues. This chain's CDR3 is CATSDLRQGATGELFF.

J is TRBJ2-2 and V is TRBV10-3; the TRBD2 assignment by TCRdb is unverifiable without DNA. The CDR3 consists of 13 residues. The germline V gene has CDR1 ENHRY and CDR2 SYGVKD. The CDR3 sequence: CAILAGGTGELFF.

The CDR3 reads CASSYGASDTDTQYF. This rearrangement joins TRBV6-2 or TRBV6-3 to TRBJ2-3; the TRBD2 assignment by TCRdb is unverifiable without DNA. CDR1 and CDR2 from the germline V gene are MNHEY and SVGEGT. The CDR3 loop spans 15 amino acids.

V usage is TRBV15 and J usage is TRBJ2-2; TCRdb outputs TRBD1, but without DNA this stays unchecked. Germline V gene data show CDR1 as LNHNV and CDR2 as YYDKDF (reference sequence). The CDR3 consists of 18 residues. The CDR3 protein is CATSRLPTVQGPHRELFF.

V usage is TRBV10-1 and J usage is TRBJ2-1; checking the TCRdb D call of TRBD2 is not possible without DNA. Germline V lookup: CDR1 WNHNN, CDR2 SYGVQD (reference sequence). The CDR3 runs to 16 residues. The CDR3 loop reads CASSDRVMGLGNEQFF.

This chain connects TRBV12-3 or TRBV12-4 to TRBJ1-1. The CDR3 extends over 15 amino acids. This CDR3 reads CASSSLGGLNTEAFF.

This chain connects TRBV5-5 to TRBJ2-5; TCRdb indicates TRBD2, and absent DNA this call remains unverified. Germline V gives CDR1 SGHKS, CDR2 YYEKEE (reference sequence). The CDR3 has 14 residues. CDR3 residues: CASSLGALPLTQYF.

This chain connects TRBV4-1 to TRBJ2-1; TCRdb names TRBD2, which stays unverified in the absence of DNA. CDR1 MGHRA and CDR2 YSYEKL come from the germline V gene. This CDR3 contains 16 residues. This CDR3 is CASSQEASDFYNEQFF.

This chain links TRBV20-1 with TRBJ2-1; with no DNA, the TCRdb D assignment of TRBD2 cannot be verified. Germline lookup yields CDR1 DFQATT and CDR2 SNEGSKA (reference sequence). The CDR3 covers 20 residues. The CDR3 protein is CSVGPVSGRAGSSSYNEQFF.

This chain uses TRBV29-1 with TRBJ2-1; TCRdb's D gene call, TRBD2, goes unchecked for lack of DNA. The CDR3 sequence is 11 residues long. CDR1 and CDR2 (germline): SQVTM, ANQGSEA. The CDR3 reads CSVPEGNEQFF.

V and J are TRBV5-1 and TRBJ2-3; without DNA, the TCRdb call of TRBD2 cannot be checked. The CDR3 consists of 14 residues. Germline V gene sequence: CDR1 SGHRS, CDR2 YFSETQ. The chain's CDR3 is CASSLEVEGDTQYF.

V usage is TRBV29-1 and J usage is TRBJ2-1; the TRBD2 assignment by TCRdb is unverifiable without DNA. Germline CDR1 SQVTM, CDR2 ANQGSEA. This CDR3 spans 14 amino acids. The CDR3 protein is CSVVSLSSYNEQFF.

The chain recombines TRBV28 with TRBJ2-5; no DNA is available, so the TRBD1 call from TCRdb remains unchecked. The length of the CDR3 is 14 residues. The germline gives CDR1 MDHEN, CDR2 SYDVKM. The CDR3 is CASRLSGTAETQYF.

This chain's CDR3 is CAISPGTGGTLEQFF. J is TRBJ2-1 and V is TRBV10-3; TCRdb designates TRBD1, a call that cannot be tested without DNA. Germline CDR1 ENHRY, CDR2 SYGVKD. This CDR3 is built from 15 residues.

The chain joins TRBV15 to TRBJ1-2; the D call of TRBD1 rests on TCRdb alone, since no DNA is present to check it. The CDR3 length is 16 residues. Germline-derived CDR1 and CDR2 are LNHNV and YYDKDF (reference sequence). The CDR3 protein is CATSRDPTGAQYGYTF.

V usage is TRBV12-3 or TRBV12-4 and J usage is TRBJ2-7; lacking DNA, the TRBD2 call made by TCRdb goes unchecked. The CDR3 is made up of 14 amino acids. The CDR3 is CASARGLAGGEQYF.

This chain connects TRBV5-1 to TRBJ2-3; the TRBD1 assignment by TCRdb is unverifiable without DNA. Germline assignment: CDR1 SGHRS and CDR2 YFSETQ. This CDR3 contains 18 residues. The CDR3 spells CASSLVPIGQGDTDTQYF. Full variable domain (outside the CDR3, taken from reference TRBV5-1 and TRBJ2-3): KAGVTQTPRYLIKTRGQQVTLSCSPISGHRSVSWYQQTPGQGLQFLFEYFSETQRNKGNFPGRFSGRQFSNSRSEMNVSTLELGDSALYLCASSLVPIGQGDTDTQYFGPGTRLTVL.

V gene TRBV5-1 combines with J gene TRBJ2-7. The CDR3 has 14 amino acids. The germline V gene encodes CDR1 SGHRS and CDR2 YFSETQ. The CDR3 reads CASSDLKRPYEQYF.

The chain combines TRBV7-8 with TRBJ2-7. The germline CDR1 and CDR2 sequences are SGHVS and FQNEAQ. The CDR3 sequence is 16 residues long. CDR3 amino acids: CASSLASRREPYEQYF.

The chain recombines TRBV20-1 with TRBJ2-5; TCRdb calls TRBD1, which cannot be checked without DNA. CDR1 and CDR2 from the germline V gene are DFQATT and SNEGSKA (reference sequence). The CDR3 length is 13 residues. The CDR3 reads CSAKQGVTETQYF.

The chain joins TRBV15 to TRBJ2-2; the D gene TCRdb calls, TRBD2, cannot be checked with no DNA. Germline loops: CDR1 LNHNV, CDR2 YYDKDF (reference sequence). The CDR3 runs to 15 residues. CDR3 residues: CATSRGQRPTGELFF.